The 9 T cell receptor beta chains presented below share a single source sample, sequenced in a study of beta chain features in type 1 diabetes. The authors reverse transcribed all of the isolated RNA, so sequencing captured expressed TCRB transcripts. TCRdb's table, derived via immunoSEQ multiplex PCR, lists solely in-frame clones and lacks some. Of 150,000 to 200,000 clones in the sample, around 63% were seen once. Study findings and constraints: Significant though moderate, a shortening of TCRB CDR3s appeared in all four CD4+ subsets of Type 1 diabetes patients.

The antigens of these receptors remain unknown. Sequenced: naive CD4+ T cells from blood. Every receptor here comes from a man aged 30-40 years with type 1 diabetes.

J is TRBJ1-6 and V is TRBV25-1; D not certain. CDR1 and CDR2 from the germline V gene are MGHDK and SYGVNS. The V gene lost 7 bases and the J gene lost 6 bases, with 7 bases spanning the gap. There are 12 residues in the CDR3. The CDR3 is CASKESNSPLHF. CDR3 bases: TGTGCCAGCAAGGAGAGTAATTCACCCCTCCACTTT.

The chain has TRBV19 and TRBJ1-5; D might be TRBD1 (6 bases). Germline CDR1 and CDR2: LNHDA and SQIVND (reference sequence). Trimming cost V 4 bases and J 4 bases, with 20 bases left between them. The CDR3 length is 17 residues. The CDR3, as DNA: TGTGCCAGTAGTAGAGGGGGGAGCCGAAGTGGGAATCAGCCCCAGCATTTT. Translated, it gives CASSRGGSRSGNQPQHF.

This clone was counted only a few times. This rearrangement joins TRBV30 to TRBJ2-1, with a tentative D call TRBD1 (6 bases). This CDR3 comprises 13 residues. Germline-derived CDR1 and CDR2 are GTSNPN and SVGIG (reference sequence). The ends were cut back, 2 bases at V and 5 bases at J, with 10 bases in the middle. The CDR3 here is CAWSTGIHNEQFF. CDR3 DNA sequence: TGTGCCTGGAGTACAGGGATCCACAATGAGCAGTTCTTC.

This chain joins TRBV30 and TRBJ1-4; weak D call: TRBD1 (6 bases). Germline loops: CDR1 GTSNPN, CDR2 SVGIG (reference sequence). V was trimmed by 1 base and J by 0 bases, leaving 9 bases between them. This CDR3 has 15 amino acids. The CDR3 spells CAWSGGQSTNEKLFF. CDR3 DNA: TGTGCCTGGAGTGGCGGACAGTCAACTAATGAAAAACTGTTTTTT.

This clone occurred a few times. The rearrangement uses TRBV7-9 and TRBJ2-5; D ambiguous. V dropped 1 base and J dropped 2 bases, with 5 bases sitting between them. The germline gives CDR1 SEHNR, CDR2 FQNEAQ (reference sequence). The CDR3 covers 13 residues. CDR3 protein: CASSLDVQETQYF. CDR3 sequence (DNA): TGTGCCAGCAGCTTAGACGTACAAGAGACCCAGTACTTC.

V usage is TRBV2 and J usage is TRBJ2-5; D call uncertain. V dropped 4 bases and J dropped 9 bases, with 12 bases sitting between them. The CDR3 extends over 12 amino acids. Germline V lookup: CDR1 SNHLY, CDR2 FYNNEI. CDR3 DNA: TGTGCCAGCAGTGCGGCAGCAAGGTCCCAGTACTTC. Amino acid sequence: CASSAAARSQYF.

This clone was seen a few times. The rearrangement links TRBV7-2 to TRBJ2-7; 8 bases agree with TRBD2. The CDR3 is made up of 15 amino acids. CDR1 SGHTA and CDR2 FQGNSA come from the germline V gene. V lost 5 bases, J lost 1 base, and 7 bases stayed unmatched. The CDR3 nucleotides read TGTGCCAGCAGCCCGGGGGGGCCACGGTCCTACGAGCAGTACTTC. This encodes CASSPGGPRSYEQYF.

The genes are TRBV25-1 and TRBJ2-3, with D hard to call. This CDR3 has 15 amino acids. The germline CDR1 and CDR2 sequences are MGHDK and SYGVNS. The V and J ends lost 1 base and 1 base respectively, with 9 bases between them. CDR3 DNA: TGTGCCAGCAGTGAATCTGGCTCTCGCACAGATACGCAGTATTTT. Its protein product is CASSESGSRTDTQYF.

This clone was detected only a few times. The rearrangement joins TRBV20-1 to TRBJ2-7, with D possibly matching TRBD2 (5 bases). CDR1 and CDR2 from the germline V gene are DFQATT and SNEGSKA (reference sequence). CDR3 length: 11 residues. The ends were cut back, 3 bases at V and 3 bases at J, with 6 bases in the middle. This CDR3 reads CSASGNYEQYF. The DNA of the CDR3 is TGCAGTGCTAGCGGGAACTACGAGCAGTACTTC.